The subject of this entry is one T cell receptor beta chain. Source study methods: By means of reference gene primer amplification, nucleated cell counts were estimated. Assay used: immunoSEQ multiplex PCR; TCRdb lists only in-frame clones, some missing. V and J calls and clone size are as listed in that table; D and trimming were resolved from the DNA. Here the sample spans approximately 100,000 clones, around 84% being singletons. These data originate in a study of blood T cell repertoires in COVID-19. The wider study: Some COVID-19 samples were acute and others convalescent; all came from the United States, Italy and Spain. Nucleic acid was either cDNA or gDNA, and it came from T cells, B-cell-depleted T cells, or PBMCs.

CDR3 length: 18 amino acids. The germline V gene has CDR1 MGHRA and CDR2 YSYEKL. V shed 4 bases, J shed 3 bases, and the junction held 16 bases outside the gene matches. The receptor was isolated from an older man with acute or convalescent COVID-19. This sequence joins TRBV4-1 and TRBJ1-2, with 8 bases aligning to TRBD1. Sequences were obtained from peripheral blood. For the CDR3, the DNA is TGCGCCAGCAGCCCGGTACCGACAGGGGCAACCCAATACTATGGCTACACCTTC. Translated, it gives CASSPVPTGATQYYGYTF.